This T cell receptor (beta chain) came from a study of blood T cell repertoires in COVID-19. The table came from immunoSEQ multiplex PCR; TCRdb's copy has only in-frame clones and leaves some out. The sample contains under 250,000 clones, 83% of which appear only once. The CDR3 is made up of 13 amino acids. V lost 7 bases and J lost 4; bases outside the gene matches: 4. Germline V gives CDR1 MNHEY, CDR2 SVGAGI. The chain combines TRBV6-5 with TRBJ1-5, with 7 bases matching TRBD1. The clonotype originates from a man in his forties or fifties with active or convalescent COVID-19. The sample was peripheral blood. The DNA of the CDR3 is TGTGCCAGCACTGGGACAGCAAATCAGCCCCAGCATTTT. This sequence encodes CASTGTANQPQHF.